A single sample is the source of the 26 T cell receptor beta chains below, sequenced in a study of Ad26.COV2.S vaccination and SARS-CoV-2 variants. The table came from immunoSEQ multiplex PCR; TCRdb's copy has only in-frame clones and leaves some out. The profile shows fewer than 150,000 clones, 70% to 90% of them singletons. This sample comprised peripheral blood, obtained after recovery from COVID-19. The receptors originated from a human donor who had recovered from COVID-19.

The chain is built from TRBV7-2 and TRBJ2-3; D might be TRBD1 (6 bases). Germline V gene lookup returns CDR1 SGHTA and CDR2 FQGNSA. This CDR3 is built from 15 residues. Trimming removed 8 bases from V and 0 bases from J, with 15 bases in between. CDR3 sequence (DNA): TGTGCCAGCCACTACCGACAGGCAAGCACAGATACGCAGTATTTT. This gives the protein CASHYRQASTDTQYF.

The rearrangement joins TRBV7-9 to TRBJ1-2; the D is unclear. Deletions cut 1 base from V and 1 base from J, with 10 bases between. The CDR3 is 15 amino acids. Germline V gene sequence: CDR1 SEHNR, CDR2 FQNEAQ (reference sequence). The CDR3 DNA reads as TGTGCCAGCAGCTTAGTGGGCGATATTAACTATGGCTACACCTTC. The encoded protein is CASSLVGDINYGYTF.

The genes are TRBV6-5 and TRBJ2-1; TRBD1 aligns across 8 bases. The ends lost 6 bases at V and 3 bases at J; junction bases unmatched: 7. The CDR3 spans 15 residues. Per germline, CDR1 MNHEY and CDR2 SVGAGI. The DNA for the CDR3 is TGTGCCAGCAGCCCCGGGACAGGCCGCTACAATGAGCAGTTCTTC. This codes for CASSPGTGRYNEQFF.

The chain recombines TRBV27 with TRBJ1-4; D unresolved. The CDR3 totals 13 residues. Germline lookup yields CDR1 MNHEY and CDR2 SMNVEV (reference sequence). Trimming left V 7 bases short and J 8 bases short, with 14 bases between. The CDR3 sequence is CASTSHQEEKLFF. CDR3 in DNA: TGTGCCAGCACGTCCCACCAGGAAGAAAAACTGTTTTTT.

There are a few counts of this clone. The chain joins TRBV5-1 to TRBJ2-4; a possible D gene is TRBD2 (5 bases). V was cut by 3 bases and J by 1 base, with 17 bases left in between. Germline V gene sequence: CDR1 SGHRS, CDR2 YFSETQ. This CDR3 region has 17 residues. The CDR3: CASSWTSGSPAKNIQYF. The CDR3, as DNA: TGCGCCAGCAGCTGGACTTCCGGTTCACCGGCCAAAAACATTCAGTACTTC.

The chain is built from TRBV6-1 and TRBJ1-2; 8 bases are a match to TRBD1. V trimming: 4 bases; J trimming: 2 bases; junction bases outside the gene matches: 9. The CDR3 contains 16 residues. Germline V gene sequence: CDR1 MNHNS, CDR2 SASEGT. The CDR3 nucleotides read TGTGCCAGCAGTGGGACAGGGACTATGGTAAACTATGGCTACACCTTC. This gives the protein CASSGTGTMVNYGYTF.

The rearrangement uses TRBV25-1 and TRBJ1-1, with D possibly TRBD1 on 5 matching bases. The CDR3 extends over 13 amino acids. Trimming removed 6 bases at V and 11 bases at J, with 19 bases between. Per germline, CDR1 MGHDK and CDR2 SYGVNS. CDR3 DNA: TGTGCCAGCAGGGGTCGTCCGCGTGAGGGGGCTTTCTTT. Amino acid sequence: CASRGRPREGAFF.

The rearrangement links TRBV4-3 to TRBJ2-7; D gene unclear. This CDR3 has 14 residues. V was pared by 4 bases and J by 0 bases, with 10 bases between. CDR1 is LGHNA, CDR2 YSLEER, per germline. The DNA for the CDR3 is TGCGCCAGCAGCCCCGAACGAGGCTCCTACGAGCAGTACTTC. Amino acids: CASSPERGSYEQYF.

V and J are TRBV7-9 and TRBJ2-7; unclear D gene. Germline V gene sequence: CDR1 SEHNR, CDR2 FQNEAQ (reference sequence). V lost 5 bases, J lost 3 bases, and 5 bases lay in between. The CDR3 is made up of 11 amino acids. The CDR3 protein is CASSPDYEQYF. Here the CDR3 DNA reads TGTGCCAGCAGCCCGGACTACGAGCAGTACTTC.

The rearrangement links TRBV5-4 to TRBJ1-1, with TRBD1 matching over 7 bases. The trim removed 0 bases at V and 6 bases at J, leaving 8 bases unmatched. The CDR3 loop spans 15 amino acids. Germline V gives CDR1 SGHNT, CDR2 YYREEE (reference sequence). The CDR3 loop reads CASSLAPGQSAEAFF. The CDR3 bases are TGTGCCAGCAGCTTGGCCCCGGGACAGAGCGCTGAAGCTTTCTTT.

In nucleotides, the CDR3 is TGCGCCAGCAGCTTGGGAGCGGGGGGGAACCCTAGCACAGATACGCAGTATTTT. It is translated as CASSLGAGGNPSTDTQYF. The rearrangement joins TRBV5-1 to TRBJ2-3; 10 nucleotides align to TRBD2. V trimming: 0 bases; J trimming: 0 bases; junction bases outside the gene matches: 7. The CDR3 has 18 amino acids. CDR1 and CDR2 (germline): SGHRS, YFSETQ.

This rearrangement joins TRBV9 to TRBJ2-5; D ambiguous. This CDR3 comprises 13 residues. Trimming cost V 0 bases and J 4 bases, with 7 bases left between them. Per germline, CDR1 SGDLS and CDR2 YYNGEE. The CDR3 nucleotides read TGTGCCAGCAGCGTAGTGCCAGTAGAGACCCAGTACTTC. Its translation: CASSVVPVETQYF.

This clone was recorded once. This rearrangement joins TRBV6-5 to TRBJ1-1; no firm D call. With 6 bases removed from V and 0 bases from J, the gap between germline ends came to 2 bases. This CDR3 spans 11 amino acids. From germline, CDR1 is MNHEY and CDR2 SVGAGI. Here the CDR3 DNA reads TGTGCCAGCAGAATGAACACTGAAGCTTTCTTT. It encodes CASRMNTEAFF.

V usage is TRBV5-1 and J usage is TRBJ1-4; 10 bases line up with TRBD1. The V segment lost 5 bases and the J segment 6 bases; nucleotides outside the gene matches: 4. Germline CDR1 and CDR2: SGHRS and YFSETQ. This CDR3 contains 14 residues. The CDR3 here is CASREGTGDEKLFF. CDR3 nucleotides: TGCGCCAGCAGGGAGGGGACAGGGGATGAAAAACTGTTTTTT.

This rearrangement joins TRBV11-2 to TRBJ2-7, with D perhaps matching TRBD2 (6 bases). The CDR3 is 15 residues long. The germline V and J ends were trimmed by 3 bases and 1 base, with 13 bases remaining between them. Germline values: CDR1 SGHAT, CDR2 FQNNGV. CDR3 amino acids: CASSLTGTLSYEQYF. The DNA of the CDR3 is TGTGCCAGCAGCTTGACCGGGACTTTATCCTACGAGCAGTACTTC.

This rearrangement joins TRBV6-5 to TRBJ1-1; D uncertain. Deletions cut 0 bases from V and 1 base from J, with 3 bases between. The CDR3 has 13 residues. Looked up from germline, CDR1 is MNHEY and CDR2 is SVGAGI. CDR3 DNA: TGTGCCAGCAGTTACTCTCAGAACACTGAAGCTTTCTTT. Its translation is CASSYSQNTEAFF.

The chain is built from TRBV6-2 or TRBV6-3 and TRBJ2-3; 13 bases map to TRBD2. Germline V gene sequence: CDR1 MNHEY, CDR2 SVGEGT. CDR3 size: 16 residues. The V and J ends lost 2 bases and 4 bases, in that order; junction bases with no gene match: 3. The CDR3 DNA reads TGTGCCAGCAGTTACCCGGGACTAGCGGGGCCAGATACGCAGTATTTT. Translating it yields CASSYPGLAGPDTQYF.

The J gene is TRBJ2-5, the V gene TRBV6-2 or TRBV6-3; D gene uncertain. V gave up 2 bases and J gave up 4 bases, with 2 bases separating them. Germline V gene sequence: CDR1 MNHEY, CDR2 SVGEGT. The CDR3 loop spans 11 amino acids. For the CDR3, the DNA is TGTGCCAGCAGTTACCCAGAGACCCAGTACTTC. Amino acid sequence: CASSYPETQYF.

V is TRBV14 and J is TRBJ1-5; D remains ambiguous. Germline CDR1 is SGHDN and CDR2 is FVKESK. V dropped 0 bases and J dropped 7 bases, with 7 bases sitting between them. The CDR3 has 13 amino acids. CDR3 sequence (DNA): TGTGCCAGCAGCCAAGATGGCCGGCAGCCCCAGCATTTT. As protein: CASSQDGRQPQHF. Drawing the rest from reference TRBV14 and TRBJ1-5, the complete variable domain is EAGVTQFPSHSVIEKGQTVTLRCDPISGHDNLYWYRRVMGKEIKFLLHFVKESKQDESGMPNNRFLAERTGGTYSTLKVQPAELEDSGVYFCASSQDGRQPQHFGDGTRLSIL.

This clone has a handful of counts. The genes are TRBV25-1 and TRBJ1-2, with no clear D. The V end lost 1 base, the J end lost 0 bases, and 9 bases lay between the germline ends. The CDR3 extends over 15 amino acids. Germline CDR1 and CDR2: MGHDK and SYGVNS. DNA for the CDR3: TGTGCCAGCAGTGAATTTTGGGCAGCTAACTATGGCTACACCTTC. This gives the protein CASSEFWAANYGYTF.

This CDR3 is CATRTGEGTQYF. CDR3 DNA: TGTGCCACACGTACGGGGGAAGGGACCCAGTACTTC. The J gene is TRBJ2-5, the V gene TRBV12-3 or TRBV12-4; D may be TRBD2 (6 bases). CDR3 length: 12 residues. The ends were cut back, 10 bases at V and 7 bases at J, with 16 bases in the middle.

This clone came up a few times. The chain is built from TRBV29-1 and TRBJ2-7; no clear D. The CDR3 totals 10 residues. CDR1 is SQVTM and CDR2 is ANQGSEA in the germline V gene. The V end was cut by 4 bases, the J end by 5 bases, with 6 bases between. The CDR3 spells CSVGTDEQYF. The CDR3 nucleotides read TGCAGCGTTGGCACAGACGAGCAGTACTTC.

This clone turned up a few times. V usage is TRBV12-3 or TRBV12-4 and J usage is TRBJ1-1; D is possibly TRBD1 (5 bases). The CDR3 covers 13 residues. The V gene lost 3 bases and the J gene lost 6 bases, with 11 bases spanning the gap. The CDR3: CASSFWQGAEAFF. The CDR3 nucleotides read TGTGCCAGCAGTTTTTGGCAGGGTGCTGAAGCTTTCTTT.

This clone has more than one count but fewer than ten. The genes are TRBV6-6 and TRBJ1-3; 7 nucleotides line up with TRBD1. Germline loops: CDR1 MNHNY, CDR2 SVGAGI (reference sequence). The CDR3 sequence is 14 residues long. The V and J ends lost 7 bases and 6 bases, in that order; junction bases with no gene match: 9. The CDR3 bases are TGTGCCAGCACCACGACAGGGATACAAAACACCATATATTTT. Its protein product is CASTTTGIQNTIYF.

This chain links TRBV5-1 with TRBJ1-3; D gene ambiguous. Trimming took off 0 bases at V and 2 bases at J, with 6 bases between the two ends. This CDR3 contains 14 residues. CDR1 is SGHRS and CDR2 is YFSETQ in the germline V gene. In DNA form, the CDR3 reads TGCGCCAGCAGCTTGGACGGGGCTGGAAACACCATATATTTT. This gives the protein CASSLDGAGNTIYF. The full variable domain, completed using reference TRBV5-1 and TRBJ1-3, is KAGVTQTPRYLIKTRGQQVTLSCSPISGHRSVSWYQQTPGQGLQFLFEYFSETQRNKGNFPGRFSGRQFSNSRSEMNVSTLELGDSALYLCASSLDGAGNTIYFGEGSWLTVV.

The chain has TRBV19 and TRBJ1-2; D possibly corresponds to TRBD1 (6 bases). V was trimmed by 7 bases and J by 3 bases, leaving 15 bases between them. From germline, CDR1 is LNHDA and CDR2 SQIVND (reference sequence). This CDR3 contains 14 residues. Here the CDR3 reads CASIPGGADYGYTF. The DNA of the CDR3 is TGTGCCAGTATACCGGGGGGCGCTGACTATGGCTACACCTTC. Supplemented by reference TRBV19 and TRBJ1-2, the full variable domain reads DGGITQSPKYLFRKEGQNVTLSCEQNLNHDAMYWYRQDPGQGLRLIYYSQIVNDFQKGDIAEGYSVSREKKESFPLTVTSAQKNPTAFYLCASIPGGADYGYTFGSGTRLTVV.